These 27 T cell receptor beta chains share one sample of origin, sequenced in a study of blood T cell repertoires in COVID-19 (dated by TCRdb to the early 2020s). Library method: the immunoSEQ multiplex PCR assay. TCRdb obtained this table from immuneACCESS and retained in-frame rearrangements with V and J assigned. These tables miss some clones; where compared with another copy, unresolved V genes account for less than half of the shortfall, and the remainder is unexplained. The sample contains more than 95,000 clones, about 93% of them found a single time. About 2% of the sample goes to the ten largest clones. Material: peripheral blood. Source of these receptors: a man between 45 and 60 years old with COVID-19, enrolled during active disease.

The V gene is TRBV28, the J gene TRBJ2-4, with 7 positions matching TRBD2. Germline-derived CDR1 and CDR2 are MDHEN and SYDVKM. V lost 8 bases and J lost 5; bases outside the gene matches: 6. The length of the CDR3 is 13 residues. As DNA, the CDR3 is TGTGCCAGCGGACTAGTGGCGGAAAACATTCAGTACTTC. The encoded protein is CASGLVAENIQYF.

This chain links TRBV5-4 with TRBJ2-7; D possibly corresponds to TRBD1 (7 bases). The CDR3 length is 14 residues. Germline lookup yields CDR1 SGHNT and CDR2 YYREEE (reference sequence). The germline V and J ends were trimmed by 1 base and 5 bases, with 13 bases remaining between them. For the CDR3, the DNA is TGTGCCAGCAGCTTGCCAGGGGGGAATCACGAGCAGTACTTC. Residues: CASSLPGGNHEQYF.

This chain connects TRBV9 to TRBJ2-2; D unresolved. The V and J ends lost 5 bases and 4 bases respectively, with 9 bases between them. The CDR3 consists of 13 residues. Germline V gives CDR1 SGDLS, CDR2 YYNGEE. The CDR3 region is CASSASVTGELFF. The CDR3 coding sequence is TGTGCCAGCAGTGCCTCGGTCACCGGGGAGCTGTTTTTT. Together with reference TRBV9 and TRBJ2-2, the CDR3 gives the full variable domain: DSGVTQTPKHLITATGQRVTLRCSPRSGDLSVYWYQQSLDQGLQFLIQYYNGEERAKGNILERFSAQQFPDLHSELNLSSLELGDSALYFCASSASVTGELFFGEGSRLTVL.

This clone was recorded a few times. The V call is TRBV10-3, the J call TRBJ2-7; D may be TRBD1 (5 bases). Germline assignment: CDR1 ENHRY and CDR2 SYGVKD. CDR3 length equals 14 residues. The germline V and J ends were trimmed by 4 bases and 1 base, with 11 bases remaining between them. The CDR3 here is CAISVRTQSYEQYF. CDR3 in DNA: TGTGCCATCAGTGTACGGACACAATCCTACGAGCAGTACTTC.

The chain combines TRBV4-2 with TRBJ2-3; a weak D match, TRBD2 (6 bases). Between the trimmed V and J ends, which lost 0 bases and 2 bases, there was a span of 12 bases. CDR3 length equals 16 residues. The V gene's germline CDR1 is LGHNA and CDR2 YNFKEQ. This chain's CDR3 is CASSQEPGLNTDTQYF. For the CDR3, the DNA is TGTGCCAGCAGCCAAGAACCGGGACTCAACACAGATACGCAGTATTTT.

This clone was found a few times. J is TRBJ1-1 and V is TRBV19, with unresolved D. The V gene lost 3 bases and the J gene lost 3 bases, with 11 bases spanning the gap. This CDR3 comprises 14 residues. CDR1 and CDR2 from the germline V gene are LNHDA and SQIVND (reference sequence). Here the CDR3 DNA reads TGTGCCAGTAGTATTTCGGGTATGGACACTGAAGCTTTCTTT. It codes for CASSISGMDTEAFF.

This chain joins TRBV7-6 and TRBJ1-1, with a weak D call TRBD1 (6 bases). This CDR3 contains 15 residues. Germline loops: CDR1 SGHVS, CDR2 FNYEAQ. Trimming stripped 2 bases from V and 0 bases from J, with 10 bases between. The CDR3: CASSLRGAMNTEAFF. The CDR3 region has the DNA TGTGCCAGCAGCTTACGGGGGGCGATGAACACTGAAGCTTTCTTT.

The chain links TRBV28 to TRBJ2-5, with D possibly TRBD2 on 5 matching bases. The germline gives CDR1 MDHEN, CDR2 SYDVKM. Deletions cut 2 bases from V and 5 bases from J, with 12 bases between. The length of the CDR3 is 14 residues. CDR3 protein: CASSLPAGEETQYF. For the CDR3, the DNA is TGTGCCAGCAGTTTACCCGCCGGGGAGGAGACCCAGTACTTC.

Only one count was recorded for this clone. This rearrangement joins TRBV19 to TRBJ2-1, with 8 bases that match TRBD2. V was pared by 2 bases and J by 7 bases, with 4 bases of the junction left unmatched. This CDR3 is built from 14 residues. Germline V gene data show CDR1 as LNHDA and CDR2 as SQIVND (reference sequence). This chain's CDR3 is CASSIPASGNEQFF. The CDR3 DNA reads as TGTGCCAGTAGTATACCGGCTAGCGGGAATGAGCAGTTCTTC. The entire variable domain, with the rest obtained from reference TRBV19 and TRBJ2-1, is as follows: DGGITQSPKYLFRKEGQNVTLSCEQNLNHDAMYWYRQDPGQGLRLIYYSQIVNDFQKGDIAEGYSVSREKKESFPLTVTSAQKNPTAFYLCASSIPASGNEQFFGPGTRLTVL.

The rearrangement uses TRBV19 and TRBJ2-3, with D possibly TRBD1 on 5 matching bases. The CDR3 loop spans 13 amino acids. V lost 6 bases, J lost 0 bases, and 7 bases lay in between. Germline CDR1 and CDR2: LNHDA and SQIVND (reference sequence). DNA for the CDR3: TGTGCCAGTAGGCGACAGAGCACAGATACGCAGTATTTT. Translated: CASRRQSTDTQYF.

This chain uses TRBV5-1 with TRBJ2-3; TRBD1 aligns across 7 bases. CDR3 size: 18 residues. The germline V gene encodes CDR1 SGHRS and CDR2 YFSETQ. Trimming took 0 bases from V and 0 from J; bases not matched to a gene: 10. CDR3 sequence reads: CASSLEGASSLSTDTQYF. CDR3 nucleotides: TGCGCCAGCAGCTTGGAGGGGGCCTCGTCCCTTAGCACAGATACGCAGTATTTT.

On this clone: This same CDR3 is encoded by further DNA sequences in the sample. This chain connects TRBV6-1 to TRBJ1-5, with D tentatively TRBD1 (6 bases). Germline V CDR1 and CDR2: MNHNS, SASEGT. V was shortened by 0 bases and J by 4 bases, with 10 bases between the two germline ends. The CDR3 spans 15 residues. The CDR3 loop reads CASSEAGGSNQPQHF. DNA of the CDR3: TGTGCCAGCAGTGAAGCAGGGGGATCGAATCAGCCCCAGCATTTT.

This clone was seen a single time. CDR3 DNA: TGTGCCAGCAGTAGGCAGAGGAGCAATCAGCCCCAGCATTTT. It translates to CASSRQRSNQPQHF. The chain joins TRBV2 to TRBJ1-5; the D is unclear. Germline V gene lookup returns CDR1 SNHLY and CDR2 FYNNEI. With 5 bases removed from V and 1 base from J, the gap between germline ends came to 9 bases. The length of the CDR3 is 14 residues.

The V call is TRBV5-1, the J call TRBJ2-1; 8 nucleotides line up with TRBD1. Germline trimming cut 4 bases from V and 3 bases from J; bases unmatched to any gene: 6. The CDR3 sequence is 15 residues long. Germline V lookup: CDR1 SGHRS, CDR2 YFSETQ. Here the CDR3 reads CASSPGQVIYNEQFF. The CDR3 region has the DNA TGCGCCAGCAGCCCGGGACAGGTGATCTACAATGAGCAGTTCTTC.

The DNA of the CDR3 is TGTGCCAGCAGTCCCCCCGGGGTGGACAATGAGCAGTTCTTC. Amino acids: CASSPPGVDNEQFF. The chain links TRBV6-5 to TRBJ2-1; tentatively, D is TRBD2 (5 bases). Looked up from germline, CDR1 is MNHEY and CDR2 is SVGAGI. The V gene lost 5 bases and the J gene lost 5 bases, with 13 bases spanning the gap. The CDR3 runs to 14 residues.

The J gene is TRBJ2-2, the V gene TRBV7-3, with D uncertain. This CDR3 is 13 amino acids long. V was shortened by 7 bases and J by 4 bases, with 10 bases between the two germline ends. CDR1 and CDR2 from the germline V gene are SGHTA and FQGTGA. CDR3 residues: CASKGSLTGELFF. The CDR3 nucleotides are TGTGCCAGCAAAGGTAGCCTCACCGGGGAGCTGTTTTTT. The full variable domain, in which reference TRBV7-3 and TRBJ2-2 provide the parts outside the CDR3, is GAGVSQTPSNKVTEKGKYVELRCDPISGHTALYWYRQSLGQGPEFLIYFQGTGAADDSGLPNDRFFAVRPEGSVSTLKIQRTERGDSAVYLCASKGSLTGELFFGEGSRLTVL.

V usage is TRBV7-3 and J usage is TRBJ2-3; 7 bases match TRBD2. The CDR3 has 15 amino acids. J gave up 2 bases and V 3 bases, and 5 bases lay outside the gene matches. Germline CDR1 and CDR2: SGHTA and FQGTGA. CDR3 coding DNA: TGTGCCAGCAGCTTGGATAGCGGGTCCACAGATACGCAGTATTTT. It encodes CASSLDSGSTDTQYF.

This sequence joins TRBV28 and TRBJ2-2; 7 bases are shared with TRBD1. This CDR3 has 15 amino acids. Germline CDR1 is MDHEN and CDR2 is SYDVKM. V lost 4 bases to trimming and J lost 3 bases; unmatched junction nucleotides: 5. The CDR3 spells CASSSTGTYTGELFF. The DNA for the CDR3 is TGTGCCAGCAGTTCGACAGGGACCTACACCGGGGAGCTGTTTTTT.

The chain combines TRBV30 with TRBJ1-3; 7 bases fit TRBD1. CDR3 length: 15 residues. Trimming removed 2 bases from V and 2 bases from J; junction bases left unmatched: 6. CDR1 GTSNPN and CDR2 SVGIG come from the germline V gene (reference sequence). Here the CDR3 reads CAWSKNRGPGNTIYF. The CDR3 nucleotides read TGTGCCTGGAGTAAAAACAGGGGCCCTGGAAACACCATATATTTT.

The gene calls are TRBV10-3 and TRBJ1-2; D may be TRBD1 (5 bases). V lost 2 bases and J 3 bases, leaving 13 bases between the germline ends. Germline loops: CDR1 ENHRY, CDR2 SYGVKD. This CDR3 comprises 15 residues. CDR3 coding DNA: TGTGCCATCAGTGAGAAATTCGGGGGGGACTATGGCTACACCTTC. Its translation: CAISEKFGGDYGYTF.

The gene calls are TRBV6-5 and TRBJ1-5; 7 nucleotides align to TRBD1. The CDR3 has 14 amino acids. From germline, CDR1 is MNHEY and CDR2 SVGAGI. Germline trimming cut 2 bases from V and 4 bases from J; bases unmatched to any gene: 2. The CDR3 sequence is CASSYDRENQPQHF. DNA of the CDR3: TGTGCCAGCAGTTACGACAGGGAGAATCAGCCCCAGCATTTT.

The chain recombines TRBV4-1 with TRBJ2-1, with D possibly being TRBD2 (7 bases). V gave up 0 bases and J gave up 9 bases, with 15 bases separating them. Germline V gives CDR1 MGHRA, CDR2 YSYEKL. This CDR3 spans 15 amino acids. CDR3 region: CASSQDPSGEGEQFF. CDR3 bases: TGCGCCAGCAGCCAAGATCCATCAGGGGAGGGTGAGCAGTTCTTC.

This chain links TRBV6-5 with TRBJ1-1, with D possibly TRBD1 on 5 matching bases. Looked up from germline, CDR1 is MNHEY and CDR2 is SVGAGI. This CDR3 has 13 residues. Trimming left V 3 bases short and J 1 base short, with 6 bases between. The CDR3 DNA reads as TGTGCCAGCAGTTATGACAGGAACACTGAAGCTTTCTTT. Its translation is CASSYDRNTEAFF.

This chain connects TRBV5-3 to TRBJ2-7, with 11 bases that match TRBD2. TRBV5-3 is labeled an ORF, and its function is uncertain. The CDR3 length is 15 residues. The junction had 4 bases not matched to a gene; V was cut back by 3 bases and J by 2 bases. The CDR3 is CARSWGLADTYEQYF. The DNA for the CDR3 is TGTGCCAGAAGCTGGGGACTAGCGGACACCTACGAGCAGTACTTC.

The count of this clone is one. The chain employs TRBV28 and TRBJ1-2, with D uncertain. There are 15 residues in the CDR3. Germline values: CDR1 MDHEN, CDR2 SYDVKM. The V gene lost 3 bases and the J gene lost 6 bases, with 17 bases spanning the gap. CDR3 loop: CASSLTGRKSHGYTF. The CDR3 DNA sequence: TGTGCCAGCAGTTTGACGGGTCGAAAGAGCCATGGCTACACCTTC.

CDR3 residues: CASSIQGTIYGYTF. As DNA, the CDR3 is TGTGCCAGTAGTATCCAGGGGACAATCTATGGCTACACCTTC. The gene calls are TRBV19 and TRBJ1-2, with D maybe TRBD1 (6 bases). Germline V gene data show CDR1 as LNHDA and CDR2 as SQIVND (reference sequence). The CDR3 length is 14 residues. The V end was cut by 3 bases, the J end by 4 bases, with 12 bases between. Supplemented by reference TRBV19 and TRBJ1-2, the full variable domain reads DGGITQSPKYLFRKEGQNVTLSCEQNLNHDAMYWYRQDPGQGLRLIYYSQIVNDFQKGDIAEGYSVSREKKESFPLTVTSAQKNPTAFYLCASSIQGTIYGYTFGSGTRLTVV.

CDR3 sequence (DNA): TGTGCCAGCAGTCCGACTGTGAGCTCTGGAAACACCATATATTTT. It yields the protein CASSPTVSSGNTIYF. The chain carries TRBV28 and TRBJ1-3; D is undetermined. This CDR3 spans 15 amino acids. Trimming removed 5 bases from V and 0 bases from J, with 11 bases in between. Germline-derived CDR1 and CDR2 are MDHEN and SYDVKM.